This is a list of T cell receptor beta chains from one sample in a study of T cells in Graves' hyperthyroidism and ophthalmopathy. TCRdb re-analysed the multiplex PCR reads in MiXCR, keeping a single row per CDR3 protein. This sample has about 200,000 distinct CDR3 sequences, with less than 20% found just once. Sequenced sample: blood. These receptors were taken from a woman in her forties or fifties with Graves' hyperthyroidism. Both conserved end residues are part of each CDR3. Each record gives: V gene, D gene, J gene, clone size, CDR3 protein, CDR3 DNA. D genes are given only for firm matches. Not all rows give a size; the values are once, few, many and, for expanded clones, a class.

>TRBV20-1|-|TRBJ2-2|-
CSARGLGRRNTGELFF
TGCAGTGCTAGAGGATTGGGGAGACGGAACACCGGGGAGCTGTTTTTT
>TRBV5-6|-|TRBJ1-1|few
CASSWGITGVGSATEAFF
TGTGCCAGCAGCTGGGGCATTACGGGGGTGGGTTCGGCCACTGAAGCTTTCTTT
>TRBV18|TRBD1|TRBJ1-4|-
CASSPPRDRGNEKLFF
TGTGCCAGCTCACCACCCCGGGACAGGGGAAATGAAAAACTGTTTTTT
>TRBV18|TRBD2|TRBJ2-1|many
CASSPLPSGRNKNEQFF
TGTGCCAGCTCACCACTTCCAAGCGGGAGAAACAAAAATGAGCAGTTCTTC
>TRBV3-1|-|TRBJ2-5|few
CASSQDQAFLKETQYF
TGTGCCAGCAGCCAAGACCAGGCTTTCTTGAAGGAGACCCAGTACTTC
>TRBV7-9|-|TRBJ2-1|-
CASSLGLLVGYNEQFF
TGTGCCAGCAGCTTAGGGCTACTAGTCGGGTACAATGAGCAGTTCTTC
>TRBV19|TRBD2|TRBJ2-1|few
CASHSGRAFWEQFF
TGTGCCAGTCATAGCGGGAGGGCCTTTTGGGAGCAGTTCTTC
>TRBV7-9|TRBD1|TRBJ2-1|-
CASRELGQGYNEQFF
TGTGCCAGCAGAGAGCTGGGACAGGGCTACAATGAGCAGTTCTTC
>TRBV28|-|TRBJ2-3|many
CASTSPLRGTPDTQYF
TGTGCCAGCACATCCCCCCTCCGTGGGACCCCAGATACGCAGTATTTT
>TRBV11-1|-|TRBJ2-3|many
CASSLPGTDTQYF
TGTGCCAGCAGCTTACCCGGCACAGATACGCAGTATTTT
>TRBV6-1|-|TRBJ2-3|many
CASGRGGTTQYF
TGTGCCAGCGGACGGGGCGGGACTACGCAGTATTTT
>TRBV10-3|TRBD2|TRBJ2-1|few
CATLLTSGRYEQFF
TGTGCCACTCTGCTGACTAGCGGGAGATATGAGCAGTTCTTC